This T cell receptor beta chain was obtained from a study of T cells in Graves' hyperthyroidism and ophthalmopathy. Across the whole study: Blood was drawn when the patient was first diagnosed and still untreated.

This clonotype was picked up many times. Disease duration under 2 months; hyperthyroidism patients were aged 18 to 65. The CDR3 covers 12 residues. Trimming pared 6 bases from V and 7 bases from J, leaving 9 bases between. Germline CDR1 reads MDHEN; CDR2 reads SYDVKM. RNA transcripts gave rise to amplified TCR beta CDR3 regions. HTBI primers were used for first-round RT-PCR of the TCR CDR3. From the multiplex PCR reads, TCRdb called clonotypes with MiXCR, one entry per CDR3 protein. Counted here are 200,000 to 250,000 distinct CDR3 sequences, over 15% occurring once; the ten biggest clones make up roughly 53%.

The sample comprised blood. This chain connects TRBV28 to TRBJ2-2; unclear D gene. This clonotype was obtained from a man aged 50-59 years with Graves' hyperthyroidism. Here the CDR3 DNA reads TGTGCCAGCAGCCTTACCATCGGGGAGCTGTTTTTT. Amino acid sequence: CASSLTIGELFF.